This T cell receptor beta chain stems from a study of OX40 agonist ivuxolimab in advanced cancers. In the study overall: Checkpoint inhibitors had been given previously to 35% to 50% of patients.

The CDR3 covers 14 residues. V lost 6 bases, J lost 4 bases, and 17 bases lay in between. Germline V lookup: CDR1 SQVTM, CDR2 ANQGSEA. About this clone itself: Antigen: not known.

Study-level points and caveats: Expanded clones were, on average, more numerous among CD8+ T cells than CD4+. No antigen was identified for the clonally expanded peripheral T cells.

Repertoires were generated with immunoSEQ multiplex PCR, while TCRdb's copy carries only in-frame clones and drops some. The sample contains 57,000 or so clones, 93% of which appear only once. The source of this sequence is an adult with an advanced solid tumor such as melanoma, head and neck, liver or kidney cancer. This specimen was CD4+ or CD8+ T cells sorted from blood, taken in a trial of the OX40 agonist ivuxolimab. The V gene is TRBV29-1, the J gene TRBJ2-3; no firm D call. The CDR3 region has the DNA TGCAGCGTCCCTCCCGGCCAAAGTGCAGATACGCAGTATTTT. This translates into CSVPPGQSADTQYF.